This T cell receptor beta chain was sequenced during a study of Ad26.COV2.S vaccination and SARS-CoV-2 variants listed by TCRdb under 2021. A note on the overall study: Vaccine-arm donors were drawn from COV1001, a multicentre, randomized, double-blind, placebo-controlled phase I-IIa trial of Ad26.COV2.S in healthy adults. Investigators did not know the trial group allocation while performing experiments and assessing outcomes. The specificity and breadth of SARS-CoV-2-reactive T cell receptors after Ad26.COV2.S vaccination were assessed by TCRbeta repertoire sequencing. Trial participants were randomized into five groups of five: low-dose or high-dose Ad26.COV2.S given once or twice, or placebo on both occasions. The TCR-sequenced set comprised approximately 30 samples: roughly 19 Ad26.COV2.S vaccine recipients, 5 placebo recipients and 8 SARS-CoV-2 convalescent individuals. Ad26.COV2.S was given intramuscularly at 5x10^10 or 1x10^11 viral particles, as a single shot or as two shots 56 days apart. Overall study outcomes, separate from this receptor: Higher spike-specific TCR breadth was observed in Ad26.COV2.S recipients than in placebo recipients (P = 0.0014). After vaccination, spike-specific CD8+ and CD4+ T cell responses were reported to show substantial breadth. The study was not powered for comparison of responses between vaccine doses or regimens. Comparable non-spike TCR breadth was observed between vaccine and placebo recipients, consistent with only spike being contained in the vaccine. The authors noted that the TCR breadth and depth analyses may have underestimated total T cell responses.

Sample treatment or condition, as interpreted from the label and publication: around 19 received Ad26.COV2.S at low or high dose, single or two shots; about five received placebo; per-sample allocation not given. Repertoires of vaccine and placebo recipients were sequenced from samples collected on day 63 after the first injection. Cohort 1b enrolled 20 to 30 adults aged 18-55 years at a single site in Boston, USA, between 29 July and 7 August 2020. Ad26.COV2.S was a replication-incompetent adenovirus type 26 vector expressing a prefusion-stabilized SARS-CoV-2 spike protein from the original Wuhan strain. The immunoSEQ Assay was the method used to sequence TCRbeta CDR3 regions. After extraction, genomic DNA underwent amplification by bias-controlled multiplex PCR, followed by high-throughput sequencing. The paper's data handling went like this. To quantify the absolute abundance of each unique TCRbeta CDR3 region, sequences were collapsed and filtered. T cell fraction was estimated by normalization of TCRbeta template counts to usable DNA, with usable DNA being measured through amplification of reference genes present in all nucleated cells. Repertoire TCRs were annotated as SARS-CoV-2-specific when V gene, CDR3 amino acid sequence and J gene were exactly matched to a known reactive TCR set. The reference SARS-CoV-2 TCR set came from MIRA and was filtered for enrichment in COVID-19-positive ImmuneCODE repertoires, removing public or cross-reactive TCRs. Drawing on the MIRA antigens, annotated TCRs were analysed further at the level of specific ORF or position within ORF. Depth was the summed frequency of annotated unique rearrangements, while breadth was defined as annotated unique rearrangements over total unique productive rearrangements. Two-sided Wilcoxon rank-sum tests were used to compare TCR breadth between groups. TCRdb obtained this table from immuneACCESS and retained in-frame rearrangements with V and J assigned. These tables miss some clones; where compared with another copy, unresolved V genes account for less than half of the shortfall, and the remainder is unexplained. V and J calls and clone size are those listed in that table; D and trimming were worked out from the DNA. This sample lists 300,000 to 400,000 clones; roughly nine tenths were detected once. Of the sample, around 6.4% falls within the top ten clones.

Trimming takes 7 bases off V and 7 bases off J; junction bases not matched to a gene: 5. The germline V gene specifies ENHRY as CDR1 and SYGVKD as CDR2. The cysteine opens and the phenylalanine closes a CDR3 of 12 amino acids. Left in the record is the CDR3 DNA by itself, 36 bases read in frame from the first base. For this clone: The target of this receptor is not known. No quality values exist for individual bases; no much larger clone is one base distant.

This sample comprised peripheral blood, obtained in a trial of Ad26.COV2.S vaccine versus placebo. The V and J segments used are TRBV10-3 and TRBJ1-2; TRBD1 fits 8 bases in the junction. The receptor comes from a person between 18 and 60 years old who received the Ad26.COV2.S COVID-19 vaccine or a placebo. The CDR3 region has the sequence CAINGQGPGYTF. At the DNA level, the sequence is TGTGCCATCAATGGACAGGGTCCTGGCTACACCTTC.